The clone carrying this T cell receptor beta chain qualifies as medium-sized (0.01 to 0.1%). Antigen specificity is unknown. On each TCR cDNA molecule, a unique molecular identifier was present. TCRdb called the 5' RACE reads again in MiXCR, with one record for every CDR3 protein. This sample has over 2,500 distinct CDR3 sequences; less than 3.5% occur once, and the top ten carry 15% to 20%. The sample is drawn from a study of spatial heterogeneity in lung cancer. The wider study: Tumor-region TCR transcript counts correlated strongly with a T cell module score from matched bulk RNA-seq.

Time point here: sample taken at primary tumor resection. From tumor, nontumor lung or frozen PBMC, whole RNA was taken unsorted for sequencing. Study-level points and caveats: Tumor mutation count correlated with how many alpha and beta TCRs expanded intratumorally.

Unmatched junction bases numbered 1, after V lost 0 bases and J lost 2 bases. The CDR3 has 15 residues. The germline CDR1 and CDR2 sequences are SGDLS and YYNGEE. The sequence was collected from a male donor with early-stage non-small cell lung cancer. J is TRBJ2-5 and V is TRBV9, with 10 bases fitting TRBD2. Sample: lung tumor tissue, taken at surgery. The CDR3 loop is CASSVVAGGQETQYF. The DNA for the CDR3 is TGTGCCAGCAGCGTAGTAGCGGGGGGTCAAGAGACCCAGTACTTC.